These T cell receptor beta chains were read from a single sample in a study of cytomegalovirus exposure and HLA in healthy donors. Here immunoSEQ multiplex PCR was the method, and the copy in TCRdb shows in-frame clones only, minus some. The sample has roughly 80,000 clones. The sequencing input was PBMCs. Source of these receptors: a man aged 50 or older in good health and CMV-seropositive. The CDR3 runs from the conserved cysteine through the conserved F or W. A D gene is named only where the DNA matches it firmly. Part of the rows lack a size; the others show once, few, many or a class for expanded clones.

v_gene	j_gene	len	d_gene	abundance	CDR3nt	CDR3aa
TRBV9	TRBJ2-1	13	.	.	TGTGCCAGCAGCGTAGCAAACTACAATGAGCAGTTCTTC	CASSVANYNEQFF
TRBV6-6	TRBJ1-1	14	.	.	TGTGCCAGCAGTCCCACAGGGTTGGGCACTGAAGCTTTCTTT	CASSPTGLGTEAFF
TRBV19	TRBJ2-3	10	.	.	TGTGCCAGCACGGCGGGTACGCAGTATTTT	CASTAGTQYF
TRBV4-1	TRBJ1-1	15	.	.	TGCGCCAGCAGCCAAGGACGAGACACTAACACTGAAGCTTTCTTT	CASSQGRDTNTEAFF
TRBV2	TRBJ1-2	15	.	.	TGTGCCAGCAGTGGGGTACGCGGAACTAACTATGGCTACACCTTC	CASSGVRGTNYGYTF
TRBV6-4	TRBJ2-3	15	.	.	TGTGCCAGCAGTGGCCCCGGAGATTTCACAGATACGCAGTATTTT	CASSGPGDFTDTQYF
TRBV5-1	TRBJ2-3	15	TRBD2	.	TGCGCCAGCAGCTTCCTAGCGGGAGCTACAGATACGCAGTATTTT	CASSFLAGATDTQYF
TRBV11-3	TRBJ1-1	15	TRBD1	.	TGTGCCAGCAGCTCATCACAGGGGGGTAACACTGAAGCTTTCTTT	CASSSSQGGNTEAFF
TRBV4-1	TRBJ2-5	18	TRBD2	.	TGCGCCAGCAGCCAAGGGCGGCTAGCGGGAGTACGAAACGAGACCCAGTACTTC	CASSQGRLAGVRNETQYF
TRBV18	TRBJ2-5	16	TRBD2	.	TGTGCCAGCTCACCAGGGACTAGCGTCAGGACGGAGACCCAGTACTTC	CASSPGTSVRTETQYF
TRBV6-5	TRBJ2-7	13	TRBD1	.	TGTGCCAGCAGCCCTGGGACAGACTACGAGCAGTACTTC	CASSPGTDYEQYF
TRBV6-6	TRBJ2-1	15	TRBD1	.	TGTGCCAGCAGTTGGGGACAGGGGAGGGACAATGAGCAGTTCTTC	CASSWGQGRDNEQFF
TRBV11-3	TRBJ1-1	13	.	.	TGTGCCAGCAGCTTAGAGGGCGACGCTGAAGCTTTCTTT	CASSLEGDAEAFF
TRBV2	TRBJ2-3	15	TRBD1	.	TGTGCCAGCAGTATGACAGGGGGATTGCCAGATACGCAGTATTTT	CASSMTGGLPDTQYF
TRBV18	TRBJ2-2	13	.	.	TGTGCCAGCTCCCGCCGGGACACCGGGGAGCTGTTTTTT	CASSRRDTGELFF
TRBV7-9	TRBJ2-7	15	TRBD1	.	TGTGCCAGCAGCTCCTCCGGGACAGGGGCGGGCGAGCAGTACTTC	CASSSSGTGAGEQYF
TRBV2	TRBJ2-5	15	TRBD1	.	TGTGCCAGCACCCCCGACCTAGGGGGCGGAGAGACCCAGTACTTC	CASTPDLGGGETQYF
TRBV6-1	TRBJ2-2	14	.	.	TGTGCCAGCAGTGAAGGACATCCCACCGGGGAGCTGTTTTTT	CASSEGHPTGELFF
TRBV7-2	TRBJ1-2	16	TRBD1	.	TGTGCCAGCAGCTTAGCTAGGGGGCCAGCTAACTATGGCTACACCTTC	CASSLARGPANYGYTF
TRBV9	TRBJ1-5	14	TRBD1	.	TGTGCCAGCAGCGGGGGACAGGGATATCAGCCCCAGCATTTT	CASSGGQGYQPQHF
TRBV5-6	TRBJ2-1	15	TRBD2	.	TGTGCCAGCAGCTGGAGGACTAGCGGGAGTAGTGAGCAGTTCTTC	CASSWRTSGSSEQFF
TRBV19	TRBJ1-2	13	TRBD1	.	TGTGCCAGTATCCGGACAGGGGCTTTTGGCTACACCTTC	CASIRTGAFGYTF
TRBV13	TRBJ1-4	16	.	.	TGTGCCAGCAGCTTAGGCCGCAGGGTCGCGAATGAAAAACTGTTTTTT	CASSLGRRVANEKLFF
TRBV9	TRBJ2-5	16	TRBD2	.	TGTGCCAGCAGCGTGGTAGCGGGAGAGGAACAAGAGACCCAGTACTTC	CASSVVAGEEQETQYF
TRBV7-9	TRBJ2-1	14	TRBD2	.	TGTGCCAGCAGCTTAGTAGCGGGAGCGGATGAGCAGTTCTTC	CASSLVAGADEQFF
TRBV15	TRBJ1-1	15	TRBD1	.	TGTGCCACCAGCAGGTACAGGGGGGGGAACACTGAAGCTTTCTTT	CATSRYRGGNTEAFF
TRBV7-2	TRBJ2-5	15	TRBD1	.	TGTGCCAGCAGCGCGACAGGGGAAAGAAGAGAGACCCAGTACTTC	CASSATGERRETQYF
TRBV7-8	TRBJ2-7	12	.	.	TGTGCCAGCAGCTTACCGGGTTACGAGCAGTACTTC	CASSLPGYEQYF
TRBV18	TRBJ2-7	16	.	.	TGTGCCAGCTCACCTCAAAGTGCCCTATCGTCCTACGAGCAGTACTTC	CASSPQSALSSYEQYF
TRBV30	TRBJ1-1	13	TRBD1	.	TGTGCCTGGAGGATACAGGGGGCAACTGAAGCTTTCTTT	CAWRIQGATEAFF
TRBV10-2	TRBJ2-3	13	.	.	TGCGCCAGCAGTGAGACTAGCCCAGATACGCAGTATTTT	CASSETSPDTQYF
TRBV18	TRBJ2-7	12	.	.	TGTGCCAGCTCACCTTCTTCCCACGAGCAGTACTTC	CASSPSSHEQYF
TRBV5-1	TRBJ2-3	15	TRBD1	.	TGCGCCAGCAGCAGTGACAGGGGGCTGGCAGATACGCAGTATTTT	CASSSDRGLADTQYF
TRBV4-1	TRBJ1-5	16	.	.	TGCGCCAGCAGCCAAGTAATAGCCGGGAGCGATCAGCCCCAGCATTTT	CASSQVIAGSDQPQHF
TRBV9	TRBJ1-1	14	.	.	TGTGCCAGCAGCGTAGGTCCCCGGAACACTGAAGCTTTCTTT	CASSVGPRNTEAFF
TRBV18	TRBJ2-7	13	TRBD1	.	TGTGCCAGCTCCATGGACAGGAACTACGAGCAGTACTTC	CASSMDRNYEQYF
TRBV5-1	TRBJ2-3	14	.	.	TGCGCCAGCAGCTTGGATCAGATCACAGATACGCAGTATTTT	CASSLDQITDTQYF
TRBV27	TRBJ1-3	14	.	medium-sized	TGTGCCAGCAAGCTACAGGCCTCTGGAAACACCATATATTTT	CASKLQASGNTIYF
TRBV7-9	TRBJ1-1	14	TRBD1	.	TGTGCCAGCAGTTACCGGACCGGGACAGCGGAGGCTTTCTTT	CASSYRTGTAEAFF
TRBV2	TRBJ2-3	14	TRBD1	.	TGTGCCAGCAAAAGACAGGGCCCCACAGATACGCAGTATTTT	CASKRQGPTDTQYF
TRBV4-1	TRBJ1-5	15	.	.	TGCGCCAGCAGCCCCCAGGGGATTGGGAATCAGCCCCAGCATTTT	CASSPQGIGNQPQHF
TRBV6-1	TRBJ1-2	14	.	.	TGTGCCAGCAGTGAATTTCTGGGTCTAGATGGCTACACCTTC	CASSEFLGLDGYTF
TRBV28	TRBJ1-5	15	.	.	TGTGCCAGCAGTCCCCCCGGGGAAGGCAATCAGCCCCAGCATTTT	CASSPPGEGNQPQHF
TRBV19	TRBJ1-2	14	.	.	TGTGCCAGTAGCACCCGCGGGGTTGTCTATGGCTACACCTTC	CASSTRGVVYGYTF
TRBV5-4	TRBJ1-4	14	.	.	TGTGCCAGCAGCTTGGCAGGGTTAGGTGAAAAACTGTTTTTT	CASSLAGLGEKLFF
TRBV5-1	TRBJ2-5	16	TRBD2	.	TGCGCCAGCAGCTTAGGGACTAGCGCCTTCCAAGAGACCCAGTACTTC	CASSLGTSAFQETQYF
TRBV29-1	TRBJ2-1	10	.	.	TGCAGCGTTGTAAGAGATGAGCAGTTCTTC	CSVVRDEQFF
TRBV28	TRBJ2-4	15	.	.	TGTGCCAGCAGTTTATTTCAGGGGGGCAAAAACATTCAGTACTTC	CASSLFQGGKNIQYF
TRBV5-1	TRBJ2-2	12	.	.	TGCGCCAGCAGCTTGGGACTTAGAGAGCTGTTTTTT	CASSLGLRELFF
TRBV6-1	TRBJ2-2	17	.	.	TGTGCCAGCAGGGAACCTTACGACAGGTTACTCACCGGGGAGCTGTTTTTT	CASREPYDRLLTGELFF
TRBV4-1	TRBJ2-5	15	.	.	TGCGCCAGCAGCCAAGGGGTGGACTCCAAAGAGACCCAGTACTTC	CASSQGVDSKETQYF
TRBV11-3	TRBJ2-5	13	.	.	TGTGCCAGCAGCCGGGTCGATGGGGAGACCCAGTACTTC	CASSRVDGETQYF
TRBV7-9	TRBJ2-5	16	TRBD2	.	TGTGCCAGCAGCTTAGGAGCGGGGGGGCCAGGGGAGACCCAGTACTTC	CASSLGAGGPGETQYF
TRBV28	TRBJ2-2	15	TRBD1	.	TGTGCCAGCAGGGGACAGGGTGTTAACACCGGGGAGCTGTTTTTT	CASRGQGVNTGELFF
TRBV4-2	TRBJ2-3	15	TRBD2	.	TGTGCCAGCAGCCCCTTGGGACTAGCGCCAGATACGCAGTATTTT	CASSPLGLAPDTQYF